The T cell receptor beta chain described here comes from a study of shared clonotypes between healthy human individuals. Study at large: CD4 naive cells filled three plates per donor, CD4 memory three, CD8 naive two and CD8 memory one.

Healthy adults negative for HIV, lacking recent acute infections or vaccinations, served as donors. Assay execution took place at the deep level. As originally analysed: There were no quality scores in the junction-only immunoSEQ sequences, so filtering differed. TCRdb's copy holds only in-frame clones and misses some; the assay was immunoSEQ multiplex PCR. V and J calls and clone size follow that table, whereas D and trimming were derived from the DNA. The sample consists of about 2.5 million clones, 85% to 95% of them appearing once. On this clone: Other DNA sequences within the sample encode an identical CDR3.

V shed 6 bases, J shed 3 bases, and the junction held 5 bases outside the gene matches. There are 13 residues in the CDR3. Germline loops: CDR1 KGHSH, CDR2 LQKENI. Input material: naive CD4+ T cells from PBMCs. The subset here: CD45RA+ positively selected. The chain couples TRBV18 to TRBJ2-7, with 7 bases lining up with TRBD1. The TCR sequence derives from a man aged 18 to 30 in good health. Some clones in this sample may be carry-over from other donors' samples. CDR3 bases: TGTGCCAGCTCGGGTGGACAGGACTACGAGCAGTACTTC. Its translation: CASSGGQDYEQYF.